Sequencing of this T cell receptor beta chain was carried out in a study of T cells expressing NK-cell markers. Study details: It was from sorted CD3+CD56+NKG2C+, CD3+CD56+NKG2C- and CD3+CD56-NKG2C+ T cells that TCR beta repertoires came. In the group of eight sequenced donors, seven were HCMV-seropositive and one was seronegative.

Making the TCR beta cDNA relied on 5'RACE template switching with UMIs. After re-calling the 5' RACE reads, TCRdb lists one entry per CDR3 protein, DNA absent. The sample totals almost 450,000 distinct CDR3 sequences. A remark on this clonotype: The antigen remains undetermined.

Study-wide results and caveats: The leading position in the CD3+CD56-NKG2C+ fraction of a few donors also went to these clonotypes.

This CDR3 has 17 amino acids. In germline, CDR1 is MGHDK, CDR2 SYGVNS. Sequences were obtained from blood T cells: a sorted CD56 or NKG2C T cell subset, CD4+ or CD8+ T cells, or bulk PBMC T cells (not recorded which). The gene calls are TRBV25-1 and TRBJ1-5; TCRdb's D call of TRBD1 is untestable without DNA. The sequence was collected from a woman between 18 and 75 years old in good health. This CDR3 is CASSDPTGTESNQPQHF.